This T cell receptor (beta chain) appears in the sequencing data of a study of CD8 T cells in Susac syndrome. In the case of this clonotype: Its ends do not fully match the called genes, so a read error is possible.

The CDR3 totals 15 residues. The V gene's germline CDR1 is MNHEY and CDR2 SVGAGI. Reverse transcription used about 0.45 to 1 ug RNA and random hexamers. TCRdb re-called the immunoSEQ multiplex PCR reads with MiXCR, one entry per CDR3 protein. Of 200,000 to 300,000 distinct CDR3 sequences listed, 90% to 96% are singletons. The chain is built from TRBV6-5 and TRBJ2-2, with D uncertain. The sample was CD4+ T cells from PBMCs. The TCR originated in a human donor with Susac syndrome. The CDR3, as DNA: TGTGCCAGCAGTTACTACGCTACCAACATCGGGGAGCTGTTTTTT. Translated, it gives CASSYYATNIGELFF.